The T cell receptor beta chain described here comes from a study of blood T cell repertoires in COVID-19. About the research overall: Nucleic acid was either cDNA or gDNA, and it came from T cells, B-cell-depleted T cells, or PBMCs.

V was shortened by 5 bases and J by 8 bases, with 10 bases between the two germline ends. Germline CDR1 and CDR2: MDHEN and SYDVKM. The CDR3 covers 12 residues. Original analysis: Reference gene primer amplification yielded estimated nucleated cell counts. Assay: immunoSEQ multiplex PCR; the TCRdb copy retains only in-frame clones and omits some. D and trimming come from the DNA, and the V and J calls and clone size come from that table. The profile shows about 270,000 clones, just under 90% of them singletons. Specimen: PBMCs or T cells enriched from blood (not recorded which). The TCR originated in a woman younger than 45 with acute COVID-19. V usage is TRBV28 and J usage is TRBJ1-5, with a tentative D call TRBD1 (5 bases). The CDR3 reads CASSLPREPQHF. Here the CDR3 DNA reads TGTGCCAGCAGTCTCCCCAGGGAGCCCCAGCATTTT. The whole variable domain, remainder taken from reference TRBV28 and TRBJ1-5, is DVKVTQSSRYLVKRTGEKVFLECVQDMDHENMFWYRQDPGLGLRLIYFSYDVKMKEKGDIPEGYSVSREKKERFSLILESASTNQTSMYLCASSLPREPQHFGDGTRLSIL.